The 31 T cell receptor beta chains below all came from one sample that was sequenced in a study of T-cell reconstitution after alpha-beta-depleted transplantation in children. Molecular barcoding with unique molecular identifiers was used for the TCRbeta library. TCRdb ran MiXCR on the PCR reads and lists one entry per CDR3 protein. This sample has 200,000 to 250,000 distinct CDR3 sequences, with about 9.5% found just once. Source: PBMCs from the stem cell graft donor, taken from the stem cell graft. The receptors come from a human donor who donated a stem cell graft to a child with acute lymphoblastic leukemia.

This clonotype has more than one count but fewer than ten. The chain carries TRBV20-1 and TRBJ2-2, with D possibly being TRBD1 (6 bases). The CDR3 loop spans 17 amino acids. CDR1 DFQATT and CDR2 SNEGSKA come from the germline V gene (reference sequence). V was clipped by 0 bases and J by 7 bases, with 21 bases between them. The CDR3 region has the DNA TGCAGTGCTAGAGATCCAGGACGGGACAATTCACGCGGGGAGCTGTTTTTT. It specifies CSARDPGRDNSRGELFF.

The genes are TRBV12-3 or TRBV12-4 and TRBJ2-2; the D is unclear. Trimming stripped 6 bases from V and 1 base from J, with 15 bases between. The CDR3 extends over 16 amino acids. The CDR3 loop is CASSPRGSLNTGELFF. CDR3 nucleotide sequence: TGTGCCAGCAGCCCACGTGGGTCTCTGAACACCGGGGAGCTGTTTTTT.

This chain uses TRBV27 with TRBJ2-2; TRBD2 is a possible D gene (6 bases). The germline gives CDR1 MNHEY, CDR2 SMNVEV (reference sequence). This CDR3 has 16 residues. Trimming took off 1 base at V and 0 bases at J, with 9 bases between the two ends. DNA of the CDR3: TGTGCCAGCAGTTTATTCCGGGACTCGAACACCGGGGAGCTGTTTTTT. Amino acid sequence: CASSLFRDSNTGELFF.

This clonotype was detected only a few times. The rearrangement uses TRBV7-2 and TRBJ2-5, with 12 bases aligning to TRBD2. Germline values: CDR1 SGHTA, CDR2 FQGNSA. Unmatched junction bases numbered 8, after V lost 5 bases and J lost 4 bases. The CDR3 extends over 16 amino acids. This chain's CDR3 is CASSPSGGAGRETQYF. The CDR3 DNA reads TGTGCCAGCAGCCCTAGCGGGGGGGCGGGGAGAGAGACCCAGTACTTC.

This clonotype was observed a few times. The J gene is TRBJ2-3, the V gene TRBV12-5; unclear D gene. Germline assignment: CDR1 LGHNT and CDR2 FRNRAP. The CDR3 covers 13 residues. V shed 3 bases and J shed 4 bases, with 8 bases lying between them. CDR3 in amino acids: CASGFKIADTQYF. CDR3 DNA: TGTGCTAGTGGTTTTAAAATCGCAGATACGCAGTATTTT.

This clonotype was seen repeatedly, ten times or more. The chain combines TRBV11-1 with TRBJ2-7, with D perhaps matching TRBD2 (5 bases). This CDR3 spans 18 amino acids. Germline V gives CDR1 SGHAT, CDR2 FQDESV (reference sequence). Trimming cost V 4 bases and J 0 bases, with 22 bases left between them. The CDR3 sequence is CASSSTKIGVNSSYEQYF. For the CDR3, the DNA is TGTGCCAGCAGCTCGACGAAGATCGGGGTTAACAGCTCCTACGAGCAGTACTTC.

This clonotype was recorded many times. The rearrangement links TRBV12-3 or TRBV12-4 to TRBJ1-6; D remains ambiguous. This CDR3 has 13 amino acids. V was cut by 1 base and J by 6 bases, with 4 bases left in between. The CDR3 loop reads CASSLDSNSPLHF. The CDR3 DNA sequence: TGTGCCAGCAGTTTAGACAGTAATTCACCCCTCCACTTT.

On this clonotype: This may arise from a read error, as a much more abundant clone is one base away. CDR3 protein: CATSDTQGHSYEQFF. Here the CDR3 DNA reads TGTGCCACCAGTGATACGCAGGGGCATAGCTATGAGCAGTTCTTC. The chain couples TRBV24-1 to TRBJ2-1; perhaps TRBD1 as D (6 bases). Germline values: CDR1 KGHDR, CDR2 SFDVKD. With 3 bases removed from V and 8 bases from J, the gap between germline ends came to 16 bases. CDR3 length: 15 amino acids.

The chain recombines TRBV4-1 with TRBJ2-3; the match to TRBD2 covers 14 bases. The V and J ends lost 6 bases and 7 bases, in that order; junction bases with no gene match: 3. Per germline, CDR1 MGHRA and CDR2 YSYEKL. This CDR3 spans 14 amino acids. CDR3 residues: CASRRLAGGNTQYF. CDR3 nucleotides: TGCGCCAGCAGGCGACTAGCGGGGGGGAATACGCAGTATTTT.

This clonotype showed up many times. This chain links TRBV7-8 with TRBJ1-1; no definite D call. The CDR3 consists of 13 residues. Germline CDR1 reads SGHVS; CDR2 reads FQNEAQ. The V end lost 8 bases, the J end lost 4 bases, and 14 bases lay between the germline ends. CDR3 protein: CASCGRVCTEAFF. The CDR3 DNA is TGTGCCAGCTGTGGGAGAGTGTGCACTGAAGCTTTCTTT. The full variable domain, in which reference TRBV7-8 and TRBJ1-1 provide the parts outside the CDR3, is GAGVSQSPRYKVAKRGQDVALRCDPISGHVSLFWYQQALGQGPEFLTYFQNEAQLDKSGLPSDRFFAERPEGSVSTLKIQRTQQEDSAVYLCASCGRVCTEAFFGQGTRLTVV.

Turning to this clonotype: A junction end diverges from the germline sequence, so it may reflect a read error. The chain links TRBV11-1 to TRBJ2-7; no definite D call. This CDR3 contains 14 residues. Germline CDR1 is SGHAT and CDR2 is FQDESV (reference sequence). CDR3 region: CSSSLVAATYEQYF. CDR3 coding DNA: TGTTCCAGCAGCTTAGTTGCAGCCACCTACGAGCAGTACTTC.

A few counts support this clonotype. The chain is built from TRBV6-2 or TRBV6-3 and TRBJ2-2; perhaps TRBD2 as D (7 bases). This CDR3 is 18 amino acids long. CDR1 is MNHEY and CDR2 is SVGEGT in the germline V gene. V shed 7 bases and J shed 0 bases, with 21 bases lying between them. The CDR3 here is CASTPIRAGAANTGELFF. The CDR3 DNA reads as TGTGCCAGCACCCCAATTAGGGCGGGGGCTGCGAACACCGGGGAGCTGTTTTTT.

The V gene is TRBV7-6, the J gene TRBJ1-2; possibly TRBD1 for D (6 bases). Per the germline V gene, CDR1 is SGHVS and CDR2 is FNYEAQ. The V and J ends lost 0 bases and 6 bases respectively, with 11 bases between them. The CDR3 runs to 14 residues. The CDR3 region is CASSLAPQGDGYTF. The CDR3 DNA reads TGTGCCAGCAGCTTAGCCCCACAGGGCGATGGCTACACCTTC.

This clonotype was counted a few times. Here the CDR3 DNA reads TGTGCCAGCACCCACAACACCGGGGAGCTGTTTTTT. This codes for CASTHNTGELFF. This chain joins TRBV12-3 or TRBV12-4 and TRBJ2-2; D is undetermined. The CDR3 runs 12 residues. The V and J ends lost 7 bases and 2 bases respectively, with 5 bases between them.

This clonotype was seen only a few times. The chain is built from TRBV10-3 and TRBJ2-7; TRBD2 might be the D (6 bases). Trimming took off 4 bases at V and 3 bases at J, with 16 bases between the two ends. The CDR3 runs to 15 residues. Germline CDR1 ENHRY, CDR2 SYGVKD. The CDR3 here is CAISGKRVEIYEQYF. The CDR3, as DNA: TGTGCCATCAGTGGGAAGCGGGTTGAGATCTACGAGCAGTACTTC.

There are a few counts of this clonotype. The V gene is TRBV5-4, the J gene TRBJ1-2; D gene uncertain. This CDR3 comprises 13 residues. Trimming shortened V by 1 base and J by 3 bases, and 7 bases separated the two germline ends. Germline CDR1 reads SGHNT; CDR2 reads YYREEE (reference sequence). The CDR3 DNA reads TGTGCCAGCAGCTTGCCGGGAGACTATGGCTACACCTTC. Protein product: CASSLPGDYGYTF. The full variable domain, rest sourced from reference TRBV5-4 and TRBJ1-2, is ETGVTQSPTHLIKTRGQQVTLRCSSQSGHNTVSWYQQALGQGPQFIFQYYREEENGRGNFPPRFSGLQFPNYSSELNVNALELDDSALYLCASSLPGDYGYTFGSGTRLTVV.

The J gene is TRBJ2-1, the V gene TRBV9; D is unresolved. The CDR3 loop spans 14 amino acids. V lost 2 bases, J lost 12 bases, and 18 bases lay in between. Germline loops: CDR1 SGDLS, CDR2 YYNGEE. The DNA for the CDR3 is TGTGCCAGCAGCGTCGTCCAGGCCGCCCCATGGCAGTTCTTC. It specifies CASSVVQAAPWQFF. The full variable domain, with the rest looked up from reference TRBV9 and TRBJ2-1, is DSGVTQTPKHLITATGQRVTLRCSPRSGDLSVYWYQQSLDQGLQFLIQYYNGEERAKGNILERFSAQQFPDLHSELNLSSLELGDSALYFCASSVVQAAPWQFFGPGTRLTVL.

This clonotype was seen repeatedly, ten times or more. The chain has TRBV5-6 and TRBJ2-1, with no clear D. The CDR3 runs 12 residues. CDR1 is SGHDT, CDR2 YYEEEE, per germline. V was trimmed by 3 bases and J by 8 bases, leaving 9 bases between them. Written as DNA, the CDR3 is TGTGCCAGCAGCTCGTATGGGTATGAGCAGTTCTTC. It codes for CASSSYGYEQFF.

This clonotype was detected only a few times. The chain links TRBV11-2 to TRBJ2-1; TRBD1 might be the D (5 bases). V was cut by 5 bases and J by 8 bases, with 13 bases left in between. The CDR3 spans 13 residues. CDR1 is SGHAT, CDR2 FQNNGV, per germline. The CDR3 region has the DNA TGTGCCAGCAGCAACCACCGACAGCATGAGCAGTTCTTC. Translated: CASSNHRQHEQFF.

The V gene is TRBV11-1, the J gene TRBJ2-1; 9 bases align to TRBD2. The J segment lost 0 bases and the V segment lost 4 bases, leaving 19 bases of the junction unmatched. This CDR3 is 21 amino acids long. Germline V gene data show CDR1 as SGHAT and CDR2 as FQDESV (reference sequence). CDR3 residues: CASSSLLLAGSGLSSYNEQFF. The CDR3 bases are TGTGCCAGCAGCTCGCTCCTTCTAGCGGGGAGCGGACTGAGCTCCTACAATGAGCAGTTCTTC.

This clonotype was observed a few times. The chain combines TRBV6-5 with TRBJ1-5; no reliable D call. Deletions cut 7 bases from V and 6 bases from J, with 16 bases between. Germline CDR1 and CDR2: MNHEY and SVGAGI. This CDR3 has 14 residues. The CDR3 is CASIPSGESQPQHF. The CDR3 nucleotides are TGTGCCAGCATCCCCTCCGGGGAAAGTCAGCCCCAGCATTTT.

This clonotype was recorded at least ten times. The chain carries TRBV5-5 and TRBJ1-4; the D gene is possibly TRBD1 (6 bases). This CDR3 region has 16 residues. Trimming stripped 4 bases from V and 10 bases from J, with 23 bases between. Germline CDR1 and CDR2: SGHKS and YYEKEE (reference sequence). CDR3 loop: CASSLWGPAGDGKLFF. CDR3 DNA: TGTGCCAGCAGCCTCTGGGGGCCGGCAGGGGATGGAAAACTGTTTTTT.

At least ten counts were recorded for this clonotype. The chain employs TRBV5-1 and TRBJ1-1, with TRBD1 matching over 7 bases. Trimming removed 4 bases from V and 1 base from J; junction bases left unmatched: 4. The CDR3 has 14 residues. The germline gives CDR1 SGHRS, CDR2 YFSETQ. The CDR3, as DNA: TGCGCCAGCAGCCAAAGGACAGGGAACACTGAAGCTTTCTTT. Amino acids: CASSQRTGNTEAFF.

V usage is TRBV11-2 and J usage is TRBJ2-5; D is possibly TRBD1 (6 bases). The germline V and J ends were trimmed by 4 bases and 3 bases, with 18 bases remaining between them. The CDR3 sequence is 16 residues long. The germline V gene encodes CDR1 SGHAT and CDR2 FQNNGV. The CDR3 DNA follows: TGTGCCAGCAGCTCCCTGGGGCTAGAGGGGGAAGAGACCCAGTACTTC. Residues: CASSSLGLEGEETQYF. The full variable domain, rest sourced from reference TRBV11-2 and TRBJ2-5, is EAGVAQSPRYKIIEKRQSVAFWCNPISGHATLYWYQQILGQGPKLLIQFQNNGVVDDSQLPKDRFSAERLKGVDSTLKIQPAKLEDSAVYLCASSSLGLEGEETQYFGPGTRLLVL.

The V call is TRBV5-6, the J call TRBJ1-2, with D unresolved. This CDR3 comprises 14 residues. Trimming took off 0 bases at V and 6 bases at J, with 12 bases between the two ends. Per germline, CDR1 SGHDT and CDR2 YYEEEE. CDR3 amino acids: CASSLGRNDHGYTF. CDR3 bases: TGTGCCAGCAGCTTGGGTCGCAATGACCATGGCTACACCTTC.

This clonotype was counted many times. J is TRBJ1-2 and V is TRBV6-2 or TRBV6-3; TRBD1 aligns across 7 bases. Germline V CDR1 and CDR2: MNHEY, SVGEGT. The CDR3 runs to 13 residues. With 6 bases clipped from V and 8 bases from J, the junction kept 9 bases outside the gene matches. The CDR3 DNA follows: TGTGCCAGCAGAAAGGACAGGCTCAAAGGCTACACCTTC. This encodes CASRKDRLKGYTF.

This clonotype was observed a few times. The V call is TRBV11-1, the J call TRBJ1-1; D perhaps matches TRBD1 (5 bases). V shed 5 bases and J shed 6 bases, with 16 bases lying between them. CDR3 length equals 14 residues. Looked up from germline, CDR1 is SGHAT and CDR2 is FQDESV (reference sequence). The CDR3 DNA sequence: TGTGCCAGCAGCACCGGACAAATCCGCCCTGAAGCTTTCTTT. This translates into CASSTGQIRPEAFF.

This clonotype was counted many times. The rearrangement links TRBV28 to TRBJ1-4; D possibly corresponds to TRBD1 (6 bases). The germline CDR1 and CDR2 sequences are MDHEN and SYDVKM. This CDR3 contains 15 residues. Trimming left V 3 bases short and J 6 bases short, with 14 bases between. The CDR3 here is CASSFSGARDEKLFF. The CDR3 nucleotides are TGTGCCAGCAGTTTTTCGGGGGCGAGGGATGAAAAACTGTTTTTT.

The sample holds many counts of this clonotype. The V and J genes are TRBV6-1 and TRBJ2-5; D gene unclear. From germline, CDR1 is MNHNS and CDR2 SASEGT. With 1 base removed from V and 4 bases from J, the gap between germline ends came to 10 bases. The CDR3 has 14 residues. The CDR3 DNA is TGTGCCAGCAGTGAAGAGGTGTTCGGAGAGACCCAGTACTTC. Its protein is CASSEEVFGETQYF.

This clonotype was seen at least ten times. The V call is TRBV4-1, the J call TRBJ1-1; D gene unclear. The CDR3 contains 14 residues. V gave up 3 bases and J gave up 0 bases, with 8 bases separating them. Germline CDR1 reads MGHRA; CDR2 reads YSYEKL. CDR3 sequence (DNA): TGCGCCAGCAGCCAGGGCGGGATGAACACTGAAGCTTTCTTT. This sequence encodes CASSQGGMNTEAFF.

This clonotype was seen a few times. The chain recombines TRBV6-2 or TRBV6-3 with TRBJ2-1; 9 bases map to TRBD1. The CDR3 is made up of 15 amino acids. Germline lookup yields CDR1 MNHEY and CDR2 SVGEGT. The J segment lost 8 bases and the V segment lost 2 bases, leaving 7 bases of the junction unmatched. Here the CDR3 DNA reads TGTGCCAGCAGTTACCTCGGGACAGGGCTTGATGAGCAGTTCTTC. This translates into CASSYLGTGLDEQFF.